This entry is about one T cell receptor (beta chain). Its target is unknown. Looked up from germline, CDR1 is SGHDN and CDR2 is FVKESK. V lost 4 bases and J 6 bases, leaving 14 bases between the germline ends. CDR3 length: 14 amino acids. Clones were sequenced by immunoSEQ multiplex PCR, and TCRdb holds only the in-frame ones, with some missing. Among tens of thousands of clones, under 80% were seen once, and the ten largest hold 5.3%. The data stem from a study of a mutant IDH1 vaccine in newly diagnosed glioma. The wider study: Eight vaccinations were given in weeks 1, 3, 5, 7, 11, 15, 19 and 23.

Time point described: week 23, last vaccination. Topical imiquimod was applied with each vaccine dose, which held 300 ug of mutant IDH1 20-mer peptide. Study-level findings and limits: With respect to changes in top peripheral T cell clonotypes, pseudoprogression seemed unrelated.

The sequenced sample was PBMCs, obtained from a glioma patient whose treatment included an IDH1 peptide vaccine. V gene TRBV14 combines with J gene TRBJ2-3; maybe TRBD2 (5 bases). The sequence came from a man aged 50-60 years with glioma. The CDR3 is CASSLVATRDTQYF. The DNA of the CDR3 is TGTGCCAGCAGCCTGGTCGCTACTAGGGATACGCAGTATTTT.